One sample yielded the 23 T cell receptor beta chains listed below, sequenced in a study of molecular identifiers for immune sequencing clone quantification. TCRdb re-called the PCR reads through MiXCR, storing one row per CDR3 protein. Of approximately 59,000 distinct CDR3 sequences listed, less than 20% were seen once; the top ten hold 1.5% to 1.8%. Sequencing was performed on naive CD8+ T cells from blood, with Jurkat cell RNA spiked in. Subset in this sample: FACS-sorted CD8+CD4-CCR7+CD45RA+ naive T cells. Source of these receptors: a human donor in good health. Some libraries in this study had Jurkat cell RNA spiked in.

This clonotype was seen many times. The DNA for the CDR3 is TGTGCCAGCAGTCCGCTAGCGGGACCTGCTAACGAGCAGTACTTC. Its translation: CASSPLAGPANEQYF. The rearrangement uses TRBV28 and TRBJ2-7; 9 bases are shared with TRBD2. V shed 5 bases and J 5 bases; nucleotides not matched to a gene: 10. Germline CDR1 MDHEN, CDR2 SYDVKM. The CDR3 runs to 15 residues.

This clonotype has at least ten counts. This chain uses TRBV7-9 with TRBJ2-7, with a possible D match to TRBD1 (6 bases). The germline CDR1 and CDR2 sequences are SEHNR and FQNEAQ (reference sequence). V was shortened by 5 bases and J by 3 bases, with 11 bases between the two germline ends. The CDR3 has 13 amino acids. In DNA, the CDR3 is TGTGCCAGCAGCGTCCCAGGGGTCTACGAGCAGTACTTC. This gives the protein CASSVPGVYEQYF.

On this clonotype: One base away lies a much larger clone, so this may be a sequencing read error. The CDR3 is CASIWTNSHNEQFF. The DNA of the CDR3 is TGTGCCAGCATTTGGACTAACTCCCACAATGAGCAGTTCTTC. The chain has TRBV2 and TRBJ2-1; TRBD2 might be the D (6 bases). Germline CDR1 and CDR2: SNHLY and FYNNEI. The CDR3 has 14 residues.

This clonotype showed up many times. CDR3 nucleotide sequence: TGTGCCACCAGTGATTTGCCGGGGACGGATGAGCAGTTCTTC. Amino acid sequence: CATSDLPGTDEQFF. V is TRBV24-1 and J is TRBJ2-1, with D perhaps TRBD1 or TRBD2 (5 bases each). Germline loops: CDR1 KGHDR, CDR2 SFDVKD. The V and J ends lost 0 bases and 8 bases respectively, with 10 bases between them. CDR3 size: 14 residues.

The chain links TRBV5-6 to TRBJ2-1; D not resolved. CDR1 is SGHDT, CDR2 YYEEEE, per germline. Trimming pared 0 bases from V and 9 bases from J, leaving 16 bases between. The CDR3 contains 15 residues. The CDR3 nucleotides read TGTGCCAGCAGCTTGGCCTTGGTCCTCGGCGTTGAGCAGTTCTTC. Residues: CASSLALVLGVEQFF.

This clonotype was counted many times. The chain joins TRBV7-6 to TRBJ2-7, with TRBD2 as a possible D gene (6 bases). The germline V gene has CDR1 SGHVS and CDR2 FNYEAQ. This CDR3 spans 14 amino acids. Between the trimmed V and J ends, which lost 4 bases and 0 bases, there was a span of 10 bases. The CDR3 nucleotides are TGTGCCAGCAGCTCGGGACTGCTCTCCTACGAGCAGTACTTC. It yields the protein CASSSGLLSYEQYF.

The chain combines TRBV12-3 or TRBV12-4 with TRBJ1-1; D uncertain. CDR3 length equals 14 residues. V was trimmed by 5 bases and J by 4 bases, leaving 14 bases between them. The CDR3 DNA reads as TGTGCCAGCAGTCTAAGGGATTTCTTCACTGAAGCTTTCTTT. As protein: CASSLRDFFTEAFF.

As for this clonotype: Germline is not matched at one junction end, which may reflect a read error. The genes are TRBV5-3 and TRBJ2-1, with D possibly called TRBD1 or TRBD2 (5 bases each). TRBV5-3 is marked as an open reading frame, function uncertain. The CDR3 runs to 15 residues. CDR3 in DNA: TGTGCCAGCAGCTTAATTCCGGGACCTGGCAATGAGCAGTTCTTC. It specifies CASSLIPGPGNEQFF.

This clonotype was detected many times. This rearrangement joins TRBV4-3 to TRBJ1-1; no definite D call. The ends were cut back, 0 bases at V and 0 bases at J, with 11 bases in the middle. CDR3 length: 16 residues. Germline CDR1 reads LGHNA; CDR2 reads YSLEER. The CDR3 bases are TGCGCCAGCAGCCAAGATTGGAAGGGATTGAACACTGAAGCTTTCTTT. Its translation is CASSQDWKGLNTEAFF.

This clonotype appeared many times. This chain connects TRBV4-2 to TRBJ2-7, with 10 bases fitting TRBD2. Germline assignment: CDR1 LGHNA and CDR2 YNFKEQ. This CDR3 is built from 16 residues. The V gene end was trimmed by 4 bases and the J gene end by 0 bases; junction bases not matched to a gene: 6. The CDR3 loop reads CASSPRGLAASYEQYF. For the CDR3, the DNA is TGTGCCAGCAGCCCACGCGGACTAGCGGCCTCCTACGAGCAGTACTTC.

This clonotype occurred many times. The V and J genes are TRBV6-5 and TRBJ1-1, with a weak D call TRBD1 (6 bases). The V end was cut by 5 bases, the J end by 2 bases, with 12 bases between. In germline, CDR1 is MNHEY, CDR2 SVGAGI. The CDR3 loop spans 14 amino acids. CDR3 amino acids: CASSHPTGNTEAFF. DNA for the CDR3: TGTGCCAGCAGTCATCCGACAGGCAACACTGAAGCTTTCTTT.

In its sample, this clonotype was seen a few times. The chain carries TRBV5-1 and TRBJ1-6; TRBD1 aligns across 9 bases. Germline V CDR1 and CDR2: SGHRS, YFSETQ. The CDR3 is 14 residues long. The V gene end was trimmed by 3 bases and the J gene end by 7 bases; junction bases not matched to a gene: 2. The CDR3 protein is CASSSQGANSPLHF. The CDR3 nucleotides read TGCGCCAGCAGCTCACAGGGGGCCAATTCACCCCTCCACTTT.

This clonotype has just a few counts. This chain connects TRBV20-1 to TRBJ1-2, with D maybe TRBD1 (5 bases). The CDR3 covers 14 residues. Germline values: CDR1 DFQATT, CDR2 SNEGSKA (reference sequence). Deletions cut 0 bases from V and 0 bases from J, with 8 bases between. The CDR3 nucleotides are TGCAGTGCTAGAGAGGGGGGAGCTAACTATGGCTACACCTTC. Protein product: CSAREGGANYGYTF.

Many counts were recorded for this clonotype. The genes are TRBV4-1 and TRBJ1-5; D is ambiguous. CDR3 size: 16 residues. Trimming cost V 1 base and J 4 bases, with 14 bases left between them. Germline V gene sequence: CDR1 MGHRA, CDR2 YSYEKL. The CDR3 region is CASSQASGSSNQPQHF. In DNA form, the CDR3 reads TGCGCCAGCAGCCAAGCCTCAGGCAGTTCAAATCAGCCCCAGCATTTT.

To note about this clonotype: A single base separates this from a much larger clone, so it may be a read error. The chain links TRBV14 to TRBJ2-1; D is uncertain. Looked up from germline, CDR1 is SGHDN and CDR2 is FVKESK. V lost 5 bases to trimming and J lost 7 bases, with 9 bases between them. The CDR3 sequence is 12 residues long. DNA for the CDR3: TGTGCCAGCAGCAAAGTAACGAATGAGCAGTTCTTC. This translates into CASSKVTNEQFF.

This clonotype appeared a few times. V and J are TRBV3-1 and TRBJ2-1; 9 positions agree with TRBD2. Germline assignment: CDR1 LGHDT and CDR2 YNNKEL (reference sequence). The CDR3 is made up of 17 amino acids. The V segment lost 1 base and the J segment 0 bases; nucleotides outside the gene matches: 4. The CDR3 DNA reads TGTGCCAGCAGCCAAGTCTATAGCGGGAGCTCCTACAATGAGCAGTTCTTC. Translating it yields CASSQVYSGSSYNEQFF.

This clonotype has more than one count but fewer than ten. The V call is TRBV24-1, the J call TRBJ2-2, with a weak D call TRBD2 (6 bases). The CDR3 has 15 amino acids. CDR1 is KGHDR, CDR2 SFDVKD, per germline. V was pared by 5 bases and J by 4 bases, with 13 bases between. CDR3 nucleotides: TGTGCCACCAGTGCCGGCGGGAAAGTCACCGGGGAGCTGTTTTTT. Protein: CATSAGGKVTGELFF.

As concerns this clonotype: A read error may explain this, as a much larger clone is one base away. The chain combines TRBV19 with TRBJ1-1; weak D call: TRBD1 (6 bases). The germline V gene has CDR1 LNHDA and CDR2 SQIVND (reference sequence). This CDR3 has 13 residues. The V and J ends lost 6 bases and 6 bases respectively, with 14 bases between them. CDR3 nucleotide sequence: TGTGCCAGTAGCGTAACTGGGGGCGCTGAAGCTTTCTTT. It specifies CASSVTGGAEAFF.

This clonotype was seen many times. The V and J genes are TRBV23-1 and TRBJ2-5, with 8 positions matching TRBD1. TRBV23-1 has ORF status, its function being uncertain. CDR3 length equals 17 residues. V was pared by 0 bases and J by 3 bases, with 9 bases of the junction left unmatched. The CDR3 spells CASSQSGSAGGKETQYF. As DNA, the CDR3 is TGCGCCAGCAGTCAATCGGGGAGCGCAGGGGGCAAAGAGACCCAGTACTTC.

This clonotype was observed at least ten times. V and J are TRBV11-2 and TRBJ2-7, with no clear D. Germline assignment: CDR1 SGHAT and CDR2 FQNNGV. The CDR3 totals 12 residues. Trimming stripped 5 bases from V and 1 base from J, with 6 bases between. The CDR3 sequence: CASSPTSYEQYF. DNA of the CDR3: TGTGCCAGCAGCCCAACATCCTACGAGCAGTACTTC.

This sequence joins TRBV13 and TRBJ1-3, with unresolved D. CDR3 length: 13 residues. V lost 2 bases and J 0 bases, leaving 2 bases between the germline ends. Per the germline V gene, CDR1 is PRHDT and CDR2 is FYEKMQ (reference sequence). CDR3 loop: CASSLYSGNTIYF. The DNA of the CDR3 is TGTGCCAGCAGCTTATACTCTGGAAACACCATATATTTT.

Notes on this clonotype: A much larger clone is a single base away; this may be a read error. The CDR3, as DNA: TGTGCCAGCGGACAGGACGCCTCCTACGAGCGGTACTTC. Amino acids: CASGQDASYERYF. This chain links TRBV7-9 with TRBJ2-7, with 7 bases aligning to TRBD1. The CDR3 spans 13 residues. The germline V gene has CDR1 SEHNR and CDR2 FQNEAQ (reference sequence).

Comments on this clonotype: A much larger clone lies a single base off, so this may be a read error. This sequence joins TRBV19 and TRBJ2-3, with D uncertain. Germline-derived CDR1 and CDR2 are LNHDA and SQIVND (reference sequence). The V end lost 2 bases, the J end lost 7 bases, and 13 bases lay between the germline ends. This CDR3 has 14 amino acids. The CDR3 here is CASSITERRNTQYF. The CDR3, as DNA: TGTGCCAGTAGTATAACAGAACGACGGAATACGCAGTATTTT.